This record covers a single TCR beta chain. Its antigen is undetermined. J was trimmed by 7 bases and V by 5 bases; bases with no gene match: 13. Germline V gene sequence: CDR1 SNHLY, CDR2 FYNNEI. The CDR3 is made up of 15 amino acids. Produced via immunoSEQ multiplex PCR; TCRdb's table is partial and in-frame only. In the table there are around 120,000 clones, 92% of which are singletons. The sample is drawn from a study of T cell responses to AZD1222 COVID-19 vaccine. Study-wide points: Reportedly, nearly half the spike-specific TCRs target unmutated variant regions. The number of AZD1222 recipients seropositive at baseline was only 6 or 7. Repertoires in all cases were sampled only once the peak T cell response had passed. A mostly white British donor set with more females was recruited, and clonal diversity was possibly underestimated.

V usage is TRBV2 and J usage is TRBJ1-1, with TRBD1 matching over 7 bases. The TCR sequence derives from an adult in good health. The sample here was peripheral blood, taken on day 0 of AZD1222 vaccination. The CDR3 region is CASSISEGGYSEAFF. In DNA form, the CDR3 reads TGTGCCAGCAGTATTTCGGAAGGGGGCTACAGTGAAGCTTTCTTT.